The 11 T cell receptor beta chains given below trace back to one sample, sequenced in a study of blood T cell repertoires in COVID-19. Clones were sequenced by immunoSEQ multiplex PCR, and TCRdb holds only the in-frame ones, with some missing. Of roughly 200,000 clones listed, about 93% are singletons. The source material was peripheral blood. The receptors were sampled from a man in his thirties or forties with COVID-19, enrolled during active disease.

The chain couples TRBV18 to TRBJ2-7, with 8 positions matching TRBD2. The length of the CDR3 is 16 residues. V lost 2 bases to trimming and J lost 5 bases; unmatched junction nucleotides: 11. CDR1 is KGHSH and CDR2 is LQKENI in the germline V gene. This chain's CDR3 is CASSPRAGGANHEQYF. The CDR3 DNA sequence: TGTGCCAGCTCACCAAGGGCGGGGGGCGCTAACCACGAGCAGTACTTC.

This rearrangement joins TRBV7-6 to TRBJ1-4; D is uncertain. The CDR3 runs to 14 residues. Germline lookup yields CDR1 SGHVS and CDR2 FNYEAQ. V lost 2 bases and J lost 8, with 12 bases in between. As DNA, the CDR3 is TGTGCCAGCAGCTTATCAGGAGAGGGCGAAAAACTGTTTTTT. This codes for CASSLSGEGEKLFF.

V gene TRBV4-1 combines with J gene TRBJ2-1; D gene uncertain. Germline CDR1 is MGHRA and CDR2 is YSYEKL. The CDR3 totals 14 residues. The V end lost 0 bases, the J end lost 10 bases, and 13 bases lay between the germline ends. The CDR3, as DNA: TGCGCCAGCAGCCAAGATACGATGGCCAGGGAGCAGTTCTTC. It specifies CASSQDTMAREQFF.

A note on this clone: The junction departs from germline at one end; a sequencing error may be responsible. The V call is TRBV3-1 (or the pseudogene TRBV3-2), the J call TRBJ1-1, with a tentative D call TRBD1 (6 bases). Germline-derived CDR1 and CDR2 are LGHDT and YNNKEL (reference sequence). There are 14 residues in the CDR3. This CDR3 is CASSQGSLTGTTFF. The CDR3 DNA follows: TGTGCCAGCAGCCAAGGCTCACTTACCGGGACAACTTTTTTT.

This rearrangement joins TRBV19 to TRBJ2-1, with TRBD1 identical over 8 bases. The CDR3 spans 11 residues. V was pared by 7 bases and J by 14 bases, with 7 bases of the junction left unmatched. The V gene's germline CDR1 is LNHDA and CDR2 SQIVND (reference sequence). The CDR3 protein is CASNNQGAEFF. DNA of the CDR3: TGTGCCAGTAACAACCAGGGGGCTGAGTTCTTC.

The gene calls are TRBV5-3 and TRBJ2-1; 10 nucleotides align to TRBD2. TRBV5-3 is an open reading frame whose function is uncertain. With V trimmed by 4 bases and J by 3 bases, 10 bases remained unmatched. The CDR3 spans 17 residues. The DNA for the CDR3 is TGTGCCAGAAGCGAAAACAGCGGGGGGGCCGTCTACAATGAGCAGTTCTTC. Protein: CARSENSGGAVYNEQFF.

The CDR3 loop is CASLPRTGFRNTIYF. The CDR3 DNA sequence: TGTGCCAGCCTACCGAGGACAGGGTTTAGAAACACCATATATTTT. This rearrangement joins TRBV7-2 to TRBJ1-3, with 8 bases aligning to TRBD1. Germline CDR1 and CDR2: SGHTA and FQGNSA. After removal of 8 bases from V and 5 bases from J, the junction contained 11 bases not matched to a gene. This CDR3 is built from 15 residues. Full variable domain (outside the CDR3, taken from reference TRBV7-2 and TRBJ1-3): GAGVSQSPSNKVTEKGKDVELRCDPISGHTALYWYRQSLGQGLEFLIYFQGNSAPDKSGLPSDRFSAERTGGSVSTLTIQRTQQEDSAVYLCASLPRTGFRNTIYFGEGSWLTVV.

This clone is a singleton in its sample. The chain recombines TRBV5-1 with TRBJ2-7, with TRBD1 matching 12 bases. The J segment lost 6 bases and the V segment lost 4 bases, leaving 5 bases of the junction unmatched. Germline loops: CDR1 SGHRS, CDR2 YFSETQ. The CDR3 runs 14 residues. This chain's CDR3 is CASSPGTGGLEQYF. The CDR3 DNA reads TGCGCCAGCAGCCCGGGGACAGGGGGCCTCGAGCAGTACTTC.

This clone was found a few times. The gene calls are TRBV27 and TRBJ2-7, with D possibly matching TRBD1 (5 bases). The length of the CDR3 is 15 residues. V dropped 2 bases and J dropped 5 bases, with 16 bases sitting between them. Germline V gives CDR1 MNHEY, CDR2 SMNVEV (reference sequence). Here the CDR3 DNA reads TGTGCCAGCAGTTTAGTCATTGGACACGTCAACGAGCAGTACTTC. Its protein is CASSLVIGHVNEQYF.

V gene TRBV6-6 combines with J gene TRBJ1-2; no definite D call. The CDR3 consists of 15 residues. Germline CDR1 is MNHNY and CDR2 is SVGAGI (reference sequence). Trimming cost V 10 bases and J 4 bases, with 22 bases left between them. The CDR3 sequence is CATPTGPKESYGYTF. CDR3 coding DNA: TGTGCCACCCCTACCGGTCCTAAAGAAAGCTATGGCTACACCTTC.

This rearrangement joins TRBV19 to TRBJ1-5; 9 bases agree with TRBD1. Germline V lookup: CDR1 LNHDA, CDR2 SQIVND (reference sequence). The CDR3 spans 15 residues. The junction had 9 bases not matched to a gene; V was cut back by 7 bases and J by 5 bases. The CDR3 DNA follows: TGTGCCAGTACCTTGGACAGGGGAGTCGATCAGCCCCAGCATTTT. It yields the protein CASTLDRGVDQPQHF.